This T cell receptor (beta chain) is drawn from a study of T cell clonotyping in hematopoietic cell transplantation. For the study at large: Pretransplant recipient samples were taken after cytoreduction.

Time point: recipient sample about 28 days before transplant, after cytoreduction. This table comes from immunoSEQ multiplex PCR, and its TCRdb copy is limited to in-frame clones, with some not included. The data contain tens of thousands of clones, 85% of them seen just once; the ten biggest clones take up roughly 2.8%. CDR3 length: 15 amino acids. Germline values: CDR1 MDHEN, CDR2 SYDVKM. J lost 3 bases, V lost 7 bases, and 6 bases had no gene match. The sequence was collected from a man in his 60s with acute myeloid leukemia. Some clones in this sample may be carry-over from other donors' samples. The chain couples TRBV28 to TRBJ2-2; 9 bases fit TRBD1. Specimen: peripheral blood mononuclear cells, collected before stem cell transplant. CDR3 in amino acids: CASTPDRGDTGELFF. As DNA, the CDR3 is TGTGCCAGCACTCCGGACAGGGGAGACACCGGGGAGCTGTTTTTT.